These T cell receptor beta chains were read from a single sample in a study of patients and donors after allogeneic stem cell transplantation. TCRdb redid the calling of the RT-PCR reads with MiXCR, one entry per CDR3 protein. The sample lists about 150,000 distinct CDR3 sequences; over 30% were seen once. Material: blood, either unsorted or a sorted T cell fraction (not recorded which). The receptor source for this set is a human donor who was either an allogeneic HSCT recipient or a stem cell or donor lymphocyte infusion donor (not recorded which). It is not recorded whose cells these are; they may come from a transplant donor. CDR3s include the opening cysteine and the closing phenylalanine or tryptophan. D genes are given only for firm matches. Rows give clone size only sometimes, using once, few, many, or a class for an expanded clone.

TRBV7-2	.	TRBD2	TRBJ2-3	CASSGGGTYSTDTQYF	TGTGCCAGCAGCGGCGGGGGGACCTATAGCACAGATACGCAGTATTTT
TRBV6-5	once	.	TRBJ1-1	CASSPGAEAFF	TGTGCCAGCTCACCAGGGGCTGAAGCTTTCTTT
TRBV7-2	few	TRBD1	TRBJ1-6	CASRSLQGNSPLHF	TGTGCCAGCAGGTCTTTACAGGGGAATTCACCCCTCCACTTT
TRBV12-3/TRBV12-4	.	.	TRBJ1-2	CASSLIAGIGYGYTF	TGTGCCAGCAGTTTAATAGCAGGGATCGGCTATGGCTACACCTTC
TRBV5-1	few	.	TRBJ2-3	CASSPGGGTDTQYF	TGCGCCAGCAGCCCGGGGGGCGGCACAGATACGCAGTATTTT
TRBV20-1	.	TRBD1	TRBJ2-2	CSASDRGTGELFF	TGCAGTGCTAGCGACAGGGGCACCGGGGAGCTGTTTTTT
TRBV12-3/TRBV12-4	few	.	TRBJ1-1	CATGGGFDTEAFF	TGTGCCACCGGAGGGGGGTTCGACACTGAAGCTTTCTTT
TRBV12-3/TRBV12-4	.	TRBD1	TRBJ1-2	CASSRDRGNFYGYTF	TGTGCCAGCTCCCGGGACAGGGGGAACTTCTATGGCTACACCTTC
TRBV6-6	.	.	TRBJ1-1	CASSYGGQGTEAFF	TGTGCCAGCAGTTACGGGGGGCAGGGCACTGAAGCTTTCTTT
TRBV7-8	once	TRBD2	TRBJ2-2	CASSLAGGPSGELFF	TGTGCCAGCAGCCTAGCGGGGGGGCCCTCCGGGGAGCTGTTTTTT
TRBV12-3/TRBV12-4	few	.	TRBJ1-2	CASSFYGYTF	TGTGCCAGCAGTTTCTATGGCTACACCTTC
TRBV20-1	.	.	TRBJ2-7	CSPLEGGPSYEQYF	TGCAGTCCGTTGGAGGGGGGTCCCTCCTACGAGCAGTACTTC
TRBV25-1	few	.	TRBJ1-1	CASSETGLEAFF	TGTGCCAGCAGTGAGACAGGTCTAGAAGCTTTCTTT
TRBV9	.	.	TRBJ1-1	CASSGAIQGSNTEAFF	TGTGCCAGCAGCGGAGCCATACAGGGTTCGAACACTGAAGCTTTCTTT
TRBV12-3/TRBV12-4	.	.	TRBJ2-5	CASTPQASVGETQYF	TGTGCCAGCACCCCCCAGGCCTCCGTTGGGGAGACCCAGTACTTC
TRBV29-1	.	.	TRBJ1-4	CSVEGGTNEKLFF	TGCAGCGTTGAAGGTGGTACTAATGAAAAACTGTTTTTT
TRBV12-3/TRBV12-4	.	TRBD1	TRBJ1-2	CASSLADRGRFGYTF	TGTGCCAGCAGTTTAGCAGACAGGGGAAGGTTTGGCTACACCTTC
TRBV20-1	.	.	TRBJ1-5	CSARVGWERNQPQHF	TGCAGTGCTAGAGTGGGCTGGGAAAGAAATCAGCCCCAGCATTTT
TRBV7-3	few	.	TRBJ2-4	CASSITGRAKNIQYF	TGTGCCAGCAGCATTACAGGGAGGGCCAAAAACATTCAGTACTTC
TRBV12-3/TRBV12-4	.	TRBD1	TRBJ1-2	CASSWTGNGYTF	TGTGCCAGCAGTTGGACAGGGAATGGCTACACCTTC
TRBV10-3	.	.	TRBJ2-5	CAIGKPRGGQETQYF	TGTGCCATCGGGAAACCAAGGGGGGGCCAAGAGACCCAGTACTTC
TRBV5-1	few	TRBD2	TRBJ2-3	CASSSLLATDTQYF	TGCGCCAGCAGCTCGTTACTAGCGACAGATACGCAGTATTTT
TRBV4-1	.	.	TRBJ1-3	CASSPYIERGNTIYF	TGCGCCAGCAGCCCATACATCGAAAGGGGAAACACCATATATTTT
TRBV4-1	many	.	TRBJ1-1	CASSQGQMNTEAFF	TGCGCCAGCAGCCAAGGACAGATGAACACTGAAGCTTTCTTT
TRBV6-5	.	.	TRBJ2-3	CASRPWRGTRDTQYF	TGTGCCAGCAGGCCTTGGCGGGGCACCCGAGATACGCAGTATTTT
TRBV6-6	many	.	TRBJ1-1	CASSSAANTEAFF	TGTGCCAGCAGTTCTGCAGCCAACACTGAAGCTTTCTTT
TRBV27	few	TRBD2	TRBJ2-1	CASSSLTSGVYNEQFF	TGTGCCAGCAGTTCGCTGACTAGCGGGGTCTACAATGAGCAGTTCTTC